A single sample is the source of the 6 T cell receptor beta chains below, sequenced in a study of T cells in women clearing cervical HPV infection. Generated by immunoSEQ multiplex PCR, the TCRdb table keeps only in-frame clones and is missing some. This listing includes 20,000 or so clones. The specimen was blood buffy coat. The origin of the receptors is a woman between 18 and 69 years old with a cervical HPV16 infection that either progressed to CIN3+ or cleared (not recorded which).

As to this clone: The read ends 3 residues before the CDR3 terminus; that terminus is restored from the germline J gene. This rearrangement joins TRBV18 to TRBJ1-1; D gene uncertain. Germline V gene lookup returns CDR1 KGHSH and CDR2 LQKENI. CDR3 length: 15 residues. The DNA read from the CDR3 is TGTGCCAGCTCACCACCGGCGGGAGGTAGAGAGACA. Its translation is CASSPPAGGRET. The CDR3 in full is CASSPPAGGRETAFF.

On this clone: An end of the junction differs from the germline gene, which may be a read error. The read ends 3 residues shy of where the CDR3 ends; the end is completed using the germline J gene. The gene calls are TRBV4-2 and TRBJ2-2, with 11 bases that match TRBD2. The length of the CDR3 is 16 residues. Germline assignment: CDR1 LGHNA and CDR2 YNFKEQ. CDR3 bases read: TGCGCCAGCAGCCCCTTAGCGGGAGGGCCGCCCGGGGAG. Its translation is CASSPLAGGPPGE. From start to end, the CDR3 is CASSPLAGGPPGELFF.

For this clone: The CDR3 end lies 3 residues beyond the end of the read and is filled in from the germline J gene. The chain uses TRBV28 and TRBJ2-5, with 9 nucleotides matching TRBD1. With 6 bases clipped from V and 4 bases from J, the junction kept 9 bases outside the gene matches. The CDR3 extends over 15 amino acids. In germline, CDR1 is MDHEN, CDR2 SYDVKM. The CDR3 bases that were read are TGTGCCAGCAGGGCCGCCGGGACAGGGATAGAGACC. It encodes CASRAAGTGIET. The whole CDR3 protein is CASRAAGTGIETQYF. Complete variable domain (other parts from reference TRBV28 and TRBJ2-5): DVKVTQSSRYLVKRTGEKVFLECVQDMDHENMFWYRQDPGLGLRLIYFSYDVKMKEKGDIPEGYSVSREKKERFSLILESASTNQTSMYLCASRAAGTGIETQYFGPGTRLLVL.

Details on this clone: The read terminates 3 residues ahead of where the CDR3 ends, so the germline J gene completes it. The J gene is TRBJ2-7, the V gene TRBV12-3 or TRBV12-4; tentatively, D is TRBD2 (5 bases). Trimming cost V 2 bases and J 5 bases, with 13 bases left between them. There are 14 residues in the CDR3. The part of the CDR3 DNA that was read is TGTGCCAGCAGTTTACGGGGAAGAGGAGACGAG. Protein: CASSLRGRGDE. In full, the CDR3 reads CASSLRGRGDEQYF.

A word on this clone: The read comes to an end 3 residues before the CDR3 does, leaving the germline J gene to fill in the end. The rearrangement links TRBV30 to TRBJ2-2; 7 nucleotides align to TRBD1. Per the germline V gene, CDR1 is GTSNPN and CDR2 is SVGIG (reference sequence). V lost 8 bases to trimming and J lost 10 bases; unmatched junction nucleotides: 13. There are 13 residues in the CDR3. The CDR3 is CAQETGTNLELFF. Incomplete CDR3 DNA: TGTGCCCAGGAGACAGGGACGAATCTGGAG.

Points on this clone: The read is 3 residues too short to cover the CDR3 end, so that end is filled in from the germline J gene. The V gene is TRBV7-9, the J gene TRBJ1-1, with 7 bases lining up with TRBD1. The CDR3 sequence is 15 residues long. CDR1 is SEHNR and CDR2 is FQNEAQ in the germline V gene (reference sequence). This CDR3 is CASSLGRGIADTAFF. The part of the CDR3 DNA that was read is TGTGCCAGCAGCTTGGGCAGGGGGATCGCAGATACG.